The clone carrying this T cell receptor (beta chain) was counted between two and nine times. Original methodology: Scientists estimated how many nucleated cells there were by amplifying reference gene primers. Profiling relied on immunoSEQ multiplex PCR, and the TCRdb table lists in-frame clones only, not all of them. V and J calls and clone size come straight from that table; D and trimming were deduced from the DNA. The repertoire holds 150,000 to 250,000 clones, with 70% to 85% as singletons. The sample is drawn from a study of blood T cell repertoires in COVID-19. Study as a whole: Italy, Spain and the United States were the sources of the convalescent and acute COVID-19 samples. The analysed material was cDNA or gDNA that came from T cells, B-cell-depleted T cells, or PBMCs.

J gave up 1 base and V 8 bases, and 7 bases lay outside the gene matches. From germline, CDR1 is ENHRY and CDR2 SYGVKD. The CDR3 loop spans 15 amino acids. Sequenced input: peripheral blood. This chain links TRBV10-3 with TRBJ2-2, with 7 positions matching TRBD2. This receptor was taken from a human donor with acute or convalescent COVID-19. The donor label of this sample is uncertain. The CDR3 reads CAILASGKNTGELFF. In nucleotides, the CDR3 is TGTGCCATCCTGGCCAGCGGGAAGAACACCGGGGAGCTGTTTTTT.